What follows is one T cell receptor (beta chain) and its context. No antigen is known for it. This entry comes from a study of beta chain features in type 1 diabetes. Across the whole study: On cell yields, gender and age, patients and healthy donors were similar.

Expressed TCRB transcripts were sequenced, since all the RNA that had been isolated was reverse transcribed. Generated by immunoSEQ multiplex PCR, the TCRdb table keeps only in-frame clones and is missing some. The table has 450,000 to 550,000 clones, roughly 30% seen once; the top ten hold more than 0.055%. General study findings and limits: There was a possibility that cDNA sequencing over-represented cells with high TCR expression.

V was pared by 10 bases and J by 0 bases, with 13 bases between. The CDR3 runs 15 residues. Germline values: CDR1 SNHLY, CDR2 FYNNEI. This chain uses TRBV2 with TRBJ2-6; D is unclear. The TCR sequence derives from a man younger than 30 in good health. The sequenced material came from naive CD4+ T cells from blood. The DNA of the CDR3 is TGTGCCACCAATTCGGTCATCTCTGGGGCCAACGTCCTGACTTTC. Encoded protein: CATNSVISGANVLTF.